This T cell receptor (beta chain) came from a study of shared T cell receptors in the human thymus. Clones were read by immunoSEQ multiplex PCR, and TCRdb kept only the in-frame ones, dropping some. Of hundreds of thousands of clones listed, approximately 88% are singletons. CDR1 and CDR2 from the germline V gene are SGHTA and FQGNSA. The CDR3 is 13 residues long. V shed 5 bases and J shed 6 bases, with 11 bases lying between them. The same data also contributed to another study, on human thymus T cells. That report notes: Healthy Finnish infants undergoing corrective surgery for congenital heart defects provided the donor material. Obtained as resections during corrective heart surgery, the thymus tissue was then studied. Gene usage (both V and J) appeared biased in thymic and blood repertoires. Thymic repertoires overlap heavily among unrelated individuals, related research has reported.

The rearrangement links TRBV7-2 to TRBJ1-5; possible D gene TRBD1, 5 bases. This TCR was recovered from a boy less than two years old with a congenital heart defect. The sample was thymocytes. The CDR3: CASSIGASQPQHF. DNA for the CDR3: TGTGCCAGCAGCATTGGGGCCTCTCAGCCCCAGCATTTT.